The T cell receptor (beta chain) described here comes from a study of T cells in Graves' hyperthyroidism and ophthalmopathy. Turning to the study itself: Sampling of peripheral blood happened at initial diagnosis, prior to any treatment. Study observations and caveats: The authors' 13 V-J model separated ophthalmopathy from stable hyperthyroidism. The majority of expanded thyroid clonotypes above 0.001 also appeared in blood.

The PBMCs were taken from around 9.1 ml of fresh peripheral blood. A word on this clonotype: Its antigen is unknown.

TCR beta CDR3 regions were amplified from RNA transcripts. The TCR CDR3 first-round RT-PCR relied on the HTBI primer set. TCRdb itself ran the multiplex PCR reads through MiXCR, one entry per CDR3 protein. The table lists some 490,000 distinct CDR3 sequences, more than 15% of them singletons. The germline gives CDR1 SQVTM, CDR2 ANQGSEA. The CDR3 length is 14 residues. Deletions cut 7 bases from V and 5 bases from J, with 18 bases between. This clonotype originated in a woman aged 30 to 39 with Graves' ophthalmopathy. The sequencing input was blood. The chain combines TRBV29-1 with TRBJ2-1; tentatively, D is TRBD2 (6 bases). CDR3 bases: TGCAGCGGCCGAACGGGACTGGCGGACAATGAGCAGTTCTTC. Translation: CSGRTGLADNEQFF.